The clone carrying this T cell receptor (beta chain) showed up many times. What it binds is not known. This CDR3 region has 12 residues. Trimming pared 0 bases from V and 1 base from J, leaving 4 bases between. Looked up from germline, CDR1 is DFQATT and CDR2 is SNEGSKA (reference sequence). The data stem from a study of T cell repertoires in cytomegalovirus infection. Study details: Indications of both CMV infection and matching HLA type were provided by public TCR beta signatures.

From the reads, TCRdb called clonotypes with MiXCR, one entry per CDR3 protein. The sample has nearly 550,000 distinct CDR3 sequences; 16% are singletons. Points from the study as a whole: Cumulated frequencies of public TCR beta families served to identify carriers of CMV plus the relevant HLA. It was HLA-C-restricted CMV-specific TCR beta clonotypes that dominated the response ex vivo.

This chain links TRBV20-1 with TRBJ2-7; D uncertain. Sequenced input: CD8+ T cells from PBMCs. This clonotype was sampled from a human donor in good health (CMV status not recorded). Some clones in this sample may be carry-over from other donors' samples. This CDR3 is CSARDRSYEQYF. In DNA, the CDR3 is TGCAGTGCTAGAGACCGGTCCTACGAGCAGTACTTC.